This is a list of T cell receptor beta chains from one sample in a study of blood T cell repertoires in COVID-19. Some clones are missing from TCRdb's copy, which holds only in-frame ones; the method was immunoSEQ multiplex PCR. Among hundreds of thousands of clones listed, roughly nine tenths were seen once. The material sequenced was PBMCs or T cells enriched from blood (not recorded which). The source is a woman aged 18-29 years who had recovered from COVID-19. CDR3s include the opening cysteine and the closing phenylalanine or tryptophan. A D gene is named only where the DNA matches it firmly. Expanded clones get a size class; other rows say once, few or many, or leave the size out.

>NA|TRBV6-5|TRBJ1-2|NA
CASNPAGTTNYGYTF
TGTGCCAGCAATCCGGCCGGGACAACTAACTATGGCTACACCTTC
>NA|TRBV2|TRBJ1-1|NA
CASSGGDFNTEAFF
TGTGCCAGCAGTGGGGGGGATTTCAACACTGAAGCTTTCTTT
>NA|TRBV5-4|TRBJ1-2|once
CASGPGNYGYTF
TGTGCCAGCGGGCCAGGAAACTATGGCTACACCTTC
>TRBD1|TRBV6-6|TRBJ1-2|NA
CASSSSGTGSYGYTF
TGTGCCAGCAGCTCCTCCGGGACAGGGAGCTATGGCTACACCTTC
>NA|TRBV27|TRBJ1-6|few
CASSLKGAYNSPLHF
TGTGCCAGCAGTTTAAAAGGGGCTTATAATTCACCCCTCCACTTT
>TRBD1|TRBV7-8|TRBJ1-2|NA
CASSLVTGNYGYTF
TGTGCCAGCAGCTTAGTGACAGGGAACTATGGCTACACCTTC
>NA|TRBV27|TRBJ2-7|NA
CASSFDRAEQYF
TGTGCCAGCAGTTTCGACAGAGCCGAGCAGTACTTC
>TRBD2|TRBV28|TRBJ2-3|NA
CASNRDLGGDTQYF
TGTGCCAGCAACCGAGACTTGGGAGGGGATACGCAGTATTTT
>TRBD2|TRBV24-1|TRBJ2-7|NA
CATSDRDYSYEQYF
TGTGCCACCAGTGACCGGGACTACTCCTACGAGCAGTACTTC
>NA|TRBV19|TRBJ1-5|once
CATKTGFNQPQHF
TGTGCCACTAAAACAGGGTTCAATCAGCCCCAGCATTTT
>TRBD2|TRBV19|TRBJ2-7|NA
CASSPSGGPYEQYF
TGTGCCAGTAGTCCCAGCGGGGGGCCGTACGAGCAGTACTTC
>TRBD1|TRBV25-1|TRBJ1-5|NA
CASSETGETQPQHF
TGTGCCAGCAGTGAGACAGGGGAGACCCAGCCCCAGCATTTT
>TRBD1|TRBV6-4|TRBJ1-2|NA
CASSDQGAGGYTF
TGTGCCAGCAGTGATCAGGGGGCGGGAGGCTACACCTTC
>NA|TRBV19|TRBJ1-6|NA
CASSIGGGDSPLHF
TGTGCCAGTAGCATAGGGGGGGGAGATTCACCCCTCCACTTT
>TRBD1|TRBV4-1|TRBJ1-5|NA
CASSSMGTGGTQPQHF
TGCGCCAGCAGTTCTATGGGGACAGGGGGGACTCAGCCCCAGCATTTT
>NA|TRBV29-1|TRBJ2-7|NA
CSVEGSGAYEQYF
TGCAGCGTTGAAGGGTCAGGGGCCTACGAGCAGTACTTC
>NA|TRBV5-1|TRBJ1-4|NA
CASSPYSGGQEEKLFF
TGCGCCAGCAGCCCCTACTCGGGGGGGCAGGAAGAAAAACTGTTTTTT
>NA|TRBV6-1|TRBJ1-2|NA
CASSEGGGYTF
TGTGCCAGCAGTGAGGGGGGAGGCTACACCTTC
>NA|TRBV5-1|TRBJ1-4|NA
CASSIQTGSYEKLFF
TGCGCCAGCAGCATACAAACCGGGTCCTATGAAAAACTGTTTTTT
>TRBD1|TRBV7-9|TRBJ1-5|NA
CASSLDRGPQHF
TGTGCCAGCAGCCTAGACAGGGGGCCCCAGCATTTT
>TRBD1|TRBV7-3|TRBJ2-2|NA
CASRPGTGGAGGELFF
TGTGCCAGCAGACCCGGGACAGGGGGCGCGGGCGGGGAGCTGTTTTTT
>TRBD2|TRBV29-1|TRBJ2-2|NA
CSAHPGGSVTGELFF
TGCAGCGCCCACCCAGGCGGGAGCGTCACCGGGGAGCTGTTTTTT
>NA|TRBV14|TRBJ1-6|NA
CASRRETYNSPLHF
TGTGCCAGCCGGCGGGAAACCTATAATTCACCCCTCCACTTT
>TRBD1|TRBV19|TRBJ1-6|NA
CASSPGTGFFSPLHF
TGTGCCAGTAGTCCGGGGACAGGTTTCTTTTCACCCCTCCACTTT
>TRBD2|TRBV11-2|TRBJ2-3|once
CASSPGGGGTDTQYF
TGTGCCAGCAGCCCGGGCGGGGGAGGCACAGATACGCAGTATTTT
>NA|TRBV27|TRBJ1-4|NA
CASSLSRPGKLFF
TGTGCCAGCAGTTTATCCCGACCGGGAAAACTGTTTTTT
>TRBD1|TRBV5-1|TRBJ1-4|NA
CASSPGDSLREKLFF
TGCGCCAGCAGCCCGGGGGACAGTCTCCGGGAAAAACTGTTTTTT
>NA|TRBV14|TRBJ1-5|NA
CASSRGGMSNQPQHF
TGTGCCAGCAGCAGGGGTGGAATGAGCAATCAGCCCCAGCATTTT
>NA|TRBV6-1|TRBJ1-2|few
CASSEAEHTDF
TGTGCCAGCAGTGAAGCGGAACACACAGACTTC
>NA|TRBV10-2|TRBJ1-1|NA
CASSRIPDGGTEAFF
TGCGCCAGCAGTCGAATCCCGGACGGGGGGACTGAAGCTTTCTTT
>TRBD1|TRBV19|TRBJ2-5|NA
CASSIGDSRETQYF
TGTGCCAGTAGTATCGGGGACAGTAGGGAGACCCAGTACTTC
>NA|TRBV4-1|TRBJ1-2|NA
CASSQELTGYYGYTF
TGCGCCAGCAGCCAAGAGCTGACAGGATACTATGGCTACACCTTC
>TRBD2|TRBV6-5|TRBJ2-1|NA
CASRARAGGYNEQFF
TGTGCCAGCAGGGCCCGAGCGGGGGGTTACAATGAGCAGTTCTTC
>TRBD2|TRBV2|TRBJ2-1|NA
CASSDISTSGDYNEQFF
TGTGCCAGCAGCGACATTTCGACTAGCGGGGACTACAATGAGCAGTTCTTC
>TRBD1|TRBV28|TRBJ2-1|NA
CASSLTTGTGFNEQFF
TGTGCCAGCAGTTTGACAACCGGGACAGGGTTCAATGAGCAGTTCTTC
>NA|TRBV6-4|TRBJ1-1|NA
CAYLPGGPPHMNTEAFF
TGTGCCTACCTGCCGGGGGGCCCTCCGCACATGAACACTGAAGCTTTCTTT
>TRBD1|TRBV6-5|TRBJ2-2|NA
CASSYIRTGSAGELFF
TGTGCCAGCAGTTATATTCGGACAGGGTCTGCCGGGGAGCTGTTTTTT
>TRBD1|TRBV2|TRBJ2-7|NA
CASSLDRASYEQYF
TGTGCCAGCAGTTTGGACAGGGCCTCCTACGAGCAGTACTTC
>NA|TRBV4-2|TRBJ1-2|NA
CASSQRTGDNYGYTF
TGTGCCAGCAGCCAGAGAACAGGAGATAACTATGGCTACACCTTC
>NA|TRBV7-9|TRBJ1-1|NA
CASSLEPGVFF
TGTGCCAGCAGCTTAGAGCCCGGTGTTTTCTTT
>TRBD1|TRBV5-1|TRBJ2-5|NA
CASSLRDSQETQYF
TGCGCCAGCAGCCTCCGGGACAGCCAAGAGACCCAGTACTTC
>NA|TRBV24-1|TRBJ2-1|once
CATSHWGRGNFNEQFF
TGTGCCACCAGCCATTGGGGCAGGGGAAACTTCAATGAGCAGTTCTTC
>TRBD1|TRBV27|TRBJ2-7|few
CASSFTGGPGDEQYF
TGTGCCAGCAGTTTCACAGGGGGGCCAGGGGACGAGCAGTACTTC
>NA|TRBV7-2|TRBJ2-5|NA
CASSVPPETQYF
TGTGCCAGCAGCGTCCCCCCTGAGACCCAGTACTTC
>NA|TRBV10-3|TRBJ2-7|once
CAISDDIPEQYF
TGTGCCATCAGCGATGACATTCCCGAGCAGTACTTC
>TRBD1|TRBV2|TRBJ2-2|NA
CASMDRGRSGELFF
TGTGCCAGCATGGACAGGGGGCGATCCGGGGAGCTGTTTTTT
>TRBD2|TRBV5-1|TRBJ2-1|NA
CASSWEPGLDYNEQFF
TGCGCCAGCAGCTGGGAACCGGGACTAGATTACAATGAGCAGTTCTTC
>TRBD1|TRBV10-3|TRBJ1-3|NA
CAISRDRDGNTIYF
TGTGCCATCAGCCGCGACAGGGACGGAAACACCATATATTTT
>NA|TRBV6-5|TRBJ1-1|NA
CASSYDSLTEAFF
TGTGCCAGCAGTTACGACAGCCTTACCGAAGCTTTCTTT
>NA|TRBV2|TRBJ1-1|NA
CASRSTGPEAFF
TGTGCCAGCAGATCCACAGGTCCTGAAGCTTTCTTT
>NA|TRBV10-3|TRBJ1-4|NA
CAISENWENEKLFF
TGTGCCATCAGTGAGAATTGGGAGAATGAAAAACTGTTTTTT
>TRBD1|TRBV19|TRBJ1-5|NA
CASSTLPDRGRGQPQHF
TGTGCCAGTAGTACCCTCCCAGACAGGGGGCGCGGACAGCCCCAGCATTTT
>NA|TRBV30|TRBJ2-3|NA
CAWRGVGDTQYF
TGTGCCTGGAGAGGTGTGGGCGATACGCAGTATTTT
>TRBD1|TRBV2|TRBJ1-4|once
CASTFDRGNEKLFF
TGTGCCAGCACCTTCGACAGGGGGAATGAAAAACTGTTTTTT